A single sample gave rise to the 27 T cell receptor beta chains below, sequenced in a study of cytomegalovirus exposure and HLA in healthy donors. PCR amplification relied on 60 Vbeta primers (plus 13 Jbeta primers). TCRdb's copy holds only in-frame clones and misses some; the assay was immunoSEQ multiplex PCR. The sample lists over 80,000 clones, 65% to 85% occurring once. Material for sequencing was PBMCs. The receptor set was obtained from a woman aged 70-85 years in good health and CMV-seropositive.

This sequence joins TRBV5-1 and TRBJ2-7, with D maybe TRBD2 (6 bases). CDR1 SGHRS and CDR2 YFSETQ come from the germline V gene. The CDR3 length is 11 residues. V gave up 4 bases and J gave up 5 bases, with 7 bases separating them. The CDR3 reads CASSGEDEQYF. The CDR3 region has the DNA TGCGCCAGCAGCGGGGAGGACGAGCAGTACTTC.

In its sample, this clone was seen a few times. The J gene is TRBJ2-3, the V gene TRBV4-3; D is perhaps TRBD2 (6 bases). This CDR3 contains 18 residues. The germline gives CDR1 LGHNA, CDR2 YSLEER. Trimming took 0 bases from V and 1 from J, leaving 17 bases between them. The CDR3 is CASSQELGIAVRTDTQYF. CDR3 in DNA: TGCGCCAGCAGCCAAGAGTTGGGTATAGCGGTCCGCACAGATACGCAGTATTTT.

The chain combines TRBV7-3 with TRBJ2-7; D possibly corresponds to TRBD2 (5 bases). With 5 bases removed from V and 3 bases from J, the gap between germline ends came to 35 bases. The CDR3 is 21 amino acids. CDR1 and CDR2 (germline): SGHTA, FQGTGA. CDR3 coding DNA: TGTGCCAGCAGCCACTGCCGCGCCAAAAAAACCGGGGAGCGTCGGGGCTACGAGCAGTACTTC. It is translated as CASSHCRAKKTGERRGYEQYF.

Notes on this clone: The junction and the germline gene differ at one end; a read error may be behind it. The CDR3 DNA is TGTGCCAGCAGCGGGCAGAACACCGGGGAGCTGTTTTTT. This translates into CASSGQNTGELFF. The V call is TRBV5-1, the J call TRBJ2-2; a weak D match, TRBD2 (6 bases). The CDR3 consists of 13 residues. In germline, CDR1 is SGHRS, CDR2 YFSETQ.

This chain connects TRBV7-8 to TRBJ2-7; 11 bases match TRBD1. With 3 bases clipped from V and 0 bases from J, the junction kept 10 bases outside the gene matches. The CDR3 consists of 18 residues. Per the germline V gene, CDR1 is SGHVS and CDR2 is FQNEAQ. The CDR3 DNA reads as TGTGCCAGCAGCTTCGGCCCGGGGACAGGGGGATACTCCTACGAGCAGTACTTC. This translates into CASSFGPGTGGYSYEQYF.

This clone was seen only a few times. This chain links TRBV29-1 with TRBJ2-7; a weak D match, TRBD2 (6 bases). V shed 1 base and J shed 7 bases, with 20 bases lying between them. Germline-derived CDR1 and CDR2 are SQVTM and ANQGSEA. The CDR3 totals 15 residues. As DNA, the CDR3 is TGCAGCGTTGAAGTCGGTGGGGGTTTTGGAGGGGAGCAGTACTTC. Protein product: CSVEVGGGFGGEQYF.

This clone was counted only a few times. CDR3 DNA: TGTGCCACCAGCAGAGTAACAGGGTCACCCCTCCACTTT. As protein: CATSRVTGSPLHF. The genes are TRBV15 and TRBJ1-6, with D perhaps TRBD1 (6 bases). The CDR3 length is 13 residues. Trimming took off 1 base at V and 10 bases at J, with 8 bases between the two ends. The germline V gene has CDR1 LNHNV and CDR2 YYDKDF (reference sequence).

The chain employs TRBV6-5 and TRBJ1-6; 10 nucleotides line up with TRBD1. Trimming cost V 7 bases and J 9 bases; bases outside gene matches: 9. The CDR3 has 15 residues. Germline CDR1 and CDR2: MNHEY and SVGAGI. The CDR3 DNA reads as TGTGCCAGCACCTCAGGGGGACAGGGGAGTTCACCCCTCCACTTT. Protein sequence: CASTSGGQGSSPLHF.

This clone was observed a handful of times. In nucleotides, the CDR3 is TGCAGCGTTCTCCGGTCCGGGGAGCTGTTTTTT. Protein sequence: CSVLRSGELFF. The V and J genes are TRBV29-1 and TRBJ2-2; D unclear. CDR1 is SQVTM and CDR2 is ANQGSEA in the germline V gene. Trimming left V 5 bases short and J 6 bases short, with 7 bases between. The CDR3 loop spans 11 amino acids.

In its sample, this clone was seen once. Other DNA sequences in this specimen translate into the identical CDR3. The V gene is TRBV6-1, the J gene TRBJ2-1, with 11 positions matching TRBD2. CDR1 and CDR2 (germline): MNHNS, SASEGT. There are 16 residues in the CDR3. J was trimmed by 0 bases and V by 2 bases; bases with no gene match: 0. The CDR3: CASSETSGSSYNEQFF. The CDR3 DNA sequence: TGTGCCAGCAGTGAAACTAGCGGGAGCTCCTACAATGAGCAGTTCTTC.

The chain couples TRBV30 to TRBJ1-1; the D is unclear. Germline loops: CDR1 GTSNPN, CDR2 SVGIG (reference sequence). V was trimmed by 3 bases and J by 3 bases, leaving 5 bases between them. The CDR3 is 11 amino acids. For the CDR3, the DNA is TGTGCCTGGAGGACTCACACTGAAGCTTTCTTT. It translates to CAWRTHTEAFF.

The DNA of the CDR3 is TGTGCCAGCAGCGTACGATCGACAGGGAATGTCGGGGAGCTGTTTTTT. Its translation: CASSVRSTGNVGELFF. This chain connects TRBV9 to TRBJ2-2; 7 nucleotides agree with TRBD1. The CDR3 loop spans 16 amino acids. After removal of 1 base from V and 7 bases from J, the junction contained 10 bases not matched to a gene. The germline gives CDR1 SGDLS, CDR2 YYNGEE.

The CDR3 region has the DNA TGCGCCAGCAGCCCGGGAGGGGGCGGAACCTATGGCTACACCTTC. This sequence encodes CASSPGGGGTYGYTF. The chain carries TRBV4-1 and TRBJ1-2; 7 nucleotides agree with TRBD1. CDR1 and CDR2 from the germline V gene are MGHRA and YSYEKL. Trimming removed 4 bases from V and 4 bases from J; junction bases left unmatched: 9. The CDR3 consists of 15 residues.

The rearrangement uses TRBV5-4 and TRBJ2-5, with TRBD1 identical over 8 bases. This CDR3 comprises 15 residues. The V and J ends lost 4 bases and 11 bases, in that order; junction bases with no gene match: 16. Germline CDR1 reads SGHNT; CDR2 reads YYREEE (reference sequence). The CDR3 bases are TGTGCCAGCAGCGACGGGACAGGCCCCTCGTGGGAGCAGTACTTC. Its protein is CASSDGTGPSWEQYF.

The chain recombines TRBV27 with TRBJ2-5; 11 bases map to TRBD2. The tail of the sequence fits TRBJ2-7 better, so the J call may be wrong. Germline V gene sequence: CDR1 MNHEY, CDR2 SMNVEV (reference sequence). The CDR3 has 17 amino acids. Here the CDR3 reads CASSLRLGLAEQYEQYF. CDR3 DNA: TGTGCCAGCAGTTTACGCTTGGGACTAGCGGAACAGTACGAGCAGTACTTC.

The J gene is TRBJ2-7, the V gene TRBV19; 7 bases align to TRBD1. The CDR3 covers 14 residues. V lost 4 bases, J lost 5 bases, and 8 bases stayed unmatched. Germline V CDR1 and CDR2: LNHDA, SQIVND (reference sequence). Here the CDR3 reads CASSKDRLGHEQYF. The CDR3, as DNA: TGTGCCAGTAGTAAGGACAGGTTGGGGCACGAGCAGTACTTC.

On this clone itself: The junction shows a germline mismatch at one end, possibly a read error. CDR3 in amino acids: CASSPGTSVEAQYF. The CDR3 DNA follows: TGTGCCAGCTCACCCGGGACTAGCGTAGAGGCCCAGTACTTC. The rearrangement uses TRBV18 and TRBJ2-5; 10 bases line up with TRBD2. The CDR3 spans 14 residues. Germline V lookup: CDR1 KGHSH, CDR2 LQKENI.

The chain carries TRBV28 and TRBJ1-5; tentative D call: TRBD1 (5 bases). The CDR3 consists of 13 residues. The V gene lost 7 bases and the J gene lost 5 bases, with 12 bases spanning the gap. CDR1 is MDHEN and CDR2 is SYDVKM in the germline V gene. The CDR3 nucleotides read TGTGCCAGCACTGACGACAGCTATCAGCCCCAGCATTTT. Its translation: CASTDDSYQPQHF.

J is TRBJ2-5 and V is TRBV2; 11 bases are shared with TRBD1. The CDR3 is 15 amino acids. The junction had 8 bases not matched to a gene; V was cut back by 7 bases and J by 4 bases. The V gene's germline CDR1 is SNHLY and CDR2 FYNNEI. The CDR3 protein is CASMDRGRAGETQYF. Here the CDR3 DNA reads TGTGCCAGCATGGACAGGGGGCGGGCGGGAGAGACCCAGTACTTC.

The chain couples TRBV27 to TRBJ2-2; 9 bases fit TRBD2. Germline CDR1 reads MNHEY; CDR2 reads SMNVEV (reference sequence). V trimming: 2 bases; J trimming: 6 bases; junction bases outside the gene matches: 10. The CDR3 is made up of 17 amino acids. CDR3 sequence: CASSLLAGTGSAGELFF. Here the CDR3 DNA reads TGTGCCAGCAGTTTACTAGCGGGAACGGGGTCTGCCGGGGAGCTGTTTTTT.

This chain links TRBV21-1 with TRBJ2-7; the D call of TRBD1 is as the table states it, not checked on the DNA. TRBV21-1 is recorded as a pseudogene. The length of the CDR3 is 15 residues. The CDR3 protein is CASSAGTGGAYEQYF. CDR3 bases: TGTGCCAGCAGCGCCGGGACAGGGGGCGCTTACGAGCAGTACTTC.

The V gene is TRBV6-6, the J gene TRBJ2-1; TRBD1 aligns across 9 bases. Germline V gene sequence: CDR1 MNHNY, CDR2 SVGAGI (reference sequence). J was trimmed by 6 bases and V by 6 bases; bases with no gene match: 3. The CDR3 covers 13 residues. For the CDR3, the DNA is TGTGCCAGCAGGACGACAGGGGGCAATGAGCAGTTCTTC. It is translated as CASRTTGGNEQFF.

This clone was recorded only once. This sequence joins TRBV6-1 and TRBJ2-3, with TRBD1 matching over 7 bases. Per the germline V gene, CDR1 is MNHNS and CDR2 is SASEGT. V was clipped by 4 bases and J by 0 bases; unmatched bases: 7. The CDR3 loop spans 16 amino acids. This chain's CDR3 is CASSATGTPSTDTQYF. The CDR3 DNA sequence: TGTGCCAGCAGTGCGACAGGGACCCCTAGCACAGATACGCAGTATTTT.

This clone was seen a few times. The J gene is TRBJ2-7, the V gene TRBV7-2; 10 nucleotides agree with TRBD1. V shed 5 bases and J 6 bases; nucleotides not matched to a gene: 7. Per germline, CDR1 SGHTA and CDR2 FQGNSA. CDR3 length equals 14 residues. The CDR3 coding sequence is TGTGCCAGCAGCGCGACAGGGGGCGGGCTCGAGCAGTACTTC. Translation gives CASSATGGGLEQYF.

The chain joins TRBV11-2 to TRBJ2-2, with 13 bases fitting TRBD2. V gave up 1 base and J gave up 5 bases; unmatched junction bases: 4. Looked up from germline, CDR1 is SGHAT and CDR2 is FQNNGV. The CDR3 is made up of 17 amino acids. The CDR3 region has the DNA TGTGCCAGCAGCTTAGGCGGGACTAGCGGGATGACCGGGGAGCTGTTTTTT. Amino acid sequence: CASSLGGTSGMTGELFF.

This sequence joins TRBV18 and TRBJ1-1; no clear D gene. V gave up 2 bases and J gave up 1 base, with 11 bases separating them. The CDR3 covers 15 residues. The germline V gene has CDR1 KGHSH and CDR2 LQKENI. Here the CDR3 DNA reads TGTGCCAGCTCACCAATGGCGCTAGGGAACACTGAAGCTTTCTTT. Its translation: CASSPMALGNTEAFF.

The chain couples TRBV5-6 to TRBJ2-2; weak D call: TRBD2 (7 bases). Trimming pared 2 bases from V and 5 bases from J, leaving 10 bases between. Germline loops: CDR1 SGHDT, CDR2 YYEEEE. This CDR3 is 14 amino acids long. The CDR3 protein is CASSFGGRTGELFF. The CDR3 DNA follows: TGTGCCAGCAGCTTCGGGGGGCGGACCGGGGAGCTGTTTTTT.